This T cell receptor beta chain stems from a study of blood T cells in healthy people across ages. Germline CDR1 reads KGHDR; CDR2 reads SFDVKD. The CDR3 covers 15 residues. Germline trimming cut 5 bases from V and 13 bases from J; bases unmatched to any gene: 13. It was with a sample-barcoded 5' primer and a J-beta primer mix that a second PCR of about 6 to 11 cycles was run. A single record per CDR3 protein comes from TCRdb applying MiXCR to the 5' RACE reads. The table has around 970,000 distinct CDR3 sequences, 45% to 60% seen once. Per sample, a minimum of 6.5 million PBMCs were isolated. Samples each had at least 6 micrograms of total RNA extracted. This clonotype was detected once. Its target is unknown. Study conclusions and caveats: A conclusive naive versus antigen-experienced comparison was prevented by the unsorted PBMCs.

The sequence came from a woman aged 60-70 years in good health. V usage is TRBV24-1 and J usage is TRBJ2-4, with 10 bases that match TRBD2. Sequencing used blood. The CDR3 DNA reads TGTGCCACCAGTGCCGTCACTAGCGGGATCAAGGAGCAGTACTTC. Translating it yields CATSAVTSGIKEQYF.